Following are 30 T cell receptor beta chains from one sample sequenced in a study of cytomegalovirus exposure and HLA in healthy donors. Primers: 60 Vbeta forward and 13 Jbeta reverse. Profiled with immunoSEQ multiplex PCR; TCRdb holds only in-frame clones, not every one. The repertoire holds around 120,000 clones, with 60% to 85% as singletons. Sample: PBMCs. The source of these receptors is a man aged 25-40 years in good health and CMV-seronegative.

The chain combines TRBV5-1 with TRBJ2-3, with 10 nucleotides matching TRBD1. With V trimmed by 3 bases and J by 4 bases, 5 bases remained unmatched. This CDR3 has 15 amino acids. Germline V lookup: CDR1 SGHRS, CDR2 YFSETQ. Written as DNA, the CDR3 is TGCGCCAGCAGCTCTAAAGGGACAGGGGCAGATACGCAGTATTTT. Translating it yields CASSSKGTGADTQYF. Using reference TRBV5-1 and TRBJ2-3 for the parts outside the CDR3, the full variable domain is KAGVTQTPRYLIKTRGQQVTLSCSPISGHRSVSWYQQTPGQGLQFLFEYFSETQRNKGNFPGRFSGRQFSNSRSEMNVSTLELGDSALYLCASSSKGTGADTQYFGPGTRLTVL.

V and J are TRBV6-5 and TRBJ1-5; TRBD1 matches at 7 bases. V was clipped by 2 bases and J by 6 bases; unmatched bases: 1. The germline CDR1 and CDR2 sequences are MNHEY and SVGAGI. The CDR3 runs to 13 residues. This CDR3 reads CASSYRDSQPQHF. For the CDR3, the DNA is TGTGCCAGCAGTTACCGGGACAGTCAGCCCCAGCATTTT.

This clone has only a few counts. The CDR3 region has the DNA TGCGCCAGCAGCTTGGCCAAGGGCGGGACAGTATACAATGAGCAGTTCTTC. Protein sequence: CASSLAKGGTVYNEQFF. The chain is built from TRBV5-1 and TRBJ2-1, with D possibly matching TRBD1 (7 bases). The CDR3 sequence is 17 residues long. The germline CDR1 and CDR2 sequences are SGHRS and YFSETQ. The V end was cut by 0 bases, the J end by 4 bases, with 17 bases between.

This chain links TRBV18 with TRBJ2-5; 11 positions match TRBD1. CDR1 is KGHSH, CDR2 LQKENI, per germline. The CDR3 has 14 residues. V was clipped by 3 bases and J by 5 bases; unmatched bases: 2. In DNA form, the CDR3 reads TGTGCCAGCTCACCGGACAGGGGGCACGAGACCCAGTACTTC. Translation: CASSPDRGHETQYF.

This sequence joins TRBV7-2 and TRBJ1-3; weak D call: TRBD1 (6 bases). The germline V and J ends were trimmed by 5 bases and 0 bases, with 14 bases remaining between them. Germline CDR1 is SGHTA and CDR2 is FQGNSA. CDR3 length equals 16 residues. The CDR3 DNA sequence: TGTGCCAGCAGCCCCGGACAGCGCTTCTCTGGAAACACCATATATTTT. Its translation: CASSPGQRFSGNTIYF. The full variable domain, completed using reference TRBV7-2 and TRBJ1-3, is GAGVSQSPSNKVTEKGKDVELRCDPISGHTALYWYRQSLGQGLEFLIYFQGNSAPDKSGLPSDRFSAERTGGSVSTLTIQRTQQEDSAVYLCASSPGQRFSGNTIYFGEGSWLTVV.

The chain joins TRBV10-3 to TRBJ1-5; the match to TRBD1 covers 7 bases. V was clipped by 3 bases and J by 0 bases; unmatched bases: 8. The germline V gene encodes CDR1 ENHRY and CDR2 SYGVKD. The CDR3 extends over 17 amino acids. CDR3 sequence: CAISDLQGGDSNQPQHF. The CDR3 nucleotides read TGTGCCATCAGTGACTTGCAGGGGGGAGATAGCAATCAGCCCCAGCATTTT.

The DNA for the CDR3 is TGCGCCAGCAGCCAAGTAGGGGGGGGAAGCTCCTACGAGCAGTACTTC. Amino acids: CASSQVGGGSSYEQYF. The genes are TRBV4-1 and TRBJ2-7, with D possibly matching TRBD2 (7 bases). The germline V gene has CDR1 MGHRA and CDR2 YSYEKL. V was pared by 1 base and J by 0 bases, with 13 bases between. The CDR3 is 16 amino acids.

This chain links TRBV10-3 with TRBJ1-1; D call uncertain. Germline CDR1 is ENHRY and CDR2 is SYGVKD. V lost 5 bases, J lost 2 bases, and 18 bases lay in between. The CDR3 is made up of 16 amino acids. The CDR3 nucleotides read TGTGCCATCAGTTCCGGGGAGAATCGTCTAAACACTGAAGCTTTCTTT. Protein product: CAISSGENRLNTEAFF.

The genes are TRBV5-4 and TRBJ1-5, with D possibly being TRBD1 (6 bases). Per the germline V gene, CDR1 is SGHNT and CDR2 is YYREEE (reference sequence). Trimming stripped 6 bases from V and 2 bases from J, with 18 bases between. This CDR3 is 16 amino acids long. Here the CDR3 reads CASTEITGKGNQPQHF. The CDR3 DNA follows: TGTGCCAGCACCGAAATTACAGGGAAGGGCAATCAGCCCCAGCATTTT.

The genes are TRBV19 and TRBJ1-5; D not resolved. The V gene's germline CDR1 is LNHDA and CDR2 SQIVND (reference sequence). CDR3 length equals 16 residues. Trimming took off 1 base at V and 0 bases at J, with 10 bases between the two ends. CDR3 in amino acids: CASSIVAQFSNQPQHF. CDR3 nucleotides: TGTGCCAGTAGTATAGTTGCACAGTTTAGCAATCAGCCCCAGCATTTT.

Comment on this clone: A junction end diverges from the germline sequence, so it may reflect a read error. J is TRBJ2-7 and V is TRBV30; D call uncertain. CDR1 is GTSNPN and CDR2 is SVGIG in the germline V gene (reference sequence). The CDR3 runs to 12 residues. CDR3: CAWSSIDNERYF. For the CDR3, the DNA is TGTGCCTGGAGCTCGATCGATAATGAGCGGTACTTC.

The chain is built from TRBV28 and TRBJ2-5; the match to TRBD2 covers 7 bases. Germline lookup yields CDR1 MDHEN and CDR2 SYDVKM. This CDR3 is 15 amino acids long. The J segment lost 3 bases and the V segment lost 7 bases, leaving 11 bases of the junction unmatched. CDR3 nucleotide sequence: TGTGCCAGCACCCCGGCGGCTAGCGGAAAAGAGACCCAGTACTTC. Translation: CASTPAASGKETQYF.

This chain connects TRBV6-6 to TRBJ2-3, with 9 bases matching TRBD1. Unmatched junction bases numbered 9, after V lost 6 bases and J lost 8 bases. The CDR3 is 14 amino acids. CDR1 is MNHNY, CDR2 SVGAGI, per germline (reference sequence). The CDR3 DNA reads TGTGCCAGCAGCGGGGGACAGGGTTTCGGTACGCAGTATTTT. It is translated as CASSGGQGFGTQYF.

The rearrangement joins TRBV19 to TRBJ1-3; tentative D call: TRBD1 (6 bases). The V end lost 3 bases, the J end lost 7 bases, and 16 bases lay between the germline ends. The germline gives CDR1 LNHDA, CDR2 SQIVND (reference sequence). The CDR3 is 15 amino acids. The CDR3 loop reads CASSIPQGVGNTIYF. The CDR3 bases are TGTGCCAGTAGTATTCCACAGGGAGTCGGTAACACCATATATTTT.

This rearrangement joins TRBV27 to TRBJ1-5; 7 nucleotides align to TRBD1. The germline V gene has CDR1 MNHEY and CDR2 SMNVEV (reference sequence). Unmatched junction bases numbered 15, after V lost 6 bases and J lost 7 bases. CDR3 length: 16 residues. CDR3 coding DNA: TGTGCCAGCAGCATCAAAAGCGACAGGGTGGGCCAGCCCCAGCATTTT. Amino acid sequence: CASSIKSDRVGQPQHF.

This chain connects TRBV19 to TRBJ1-4; the D is unclear. V was trimmed by 2 bases and J by 8 bases, leaving 12 bases between them. Germline lookup yields CDR1 LNHDA and CDR2 SQIVND (reference sequence). The CDR3 is made up of 14 amino acids. The CDR3 DNA is TGTGCCAGTAGTATAACGTTATTACAGGAAAAACTGTTTTTT. It codes for CASSITLLQEKLFF.

This clone was detected once. The chain employs TRBV20-1 and TRBJ2-7; a weak D match, TRBD2 (5 bases). Deletions cut 3 bases from V and 7 bases from J, with 10 bases between. The CDR3 has 11 amino acids. Germline-derived CDR1 and CDR2 are DFQATT and SNEGSKA (reference sequence). This CDR3 is CSARRAAEQYF. In DNA form, the CDR3 reads TGCAGTGCTAGGAGGGCTGCGGAGCAGTACTTC.

This chain uses TRBV9 with TRBJ1-1, with D possibly being TRBD1 (5 bases). Germline V lookup: CDR1 SGDLS, CDR2 YYNGEE. The V end lost 0 bases, the J end lost 1 base, and 19 bases lay between the germline ends. This CDR3 spans 18 amino acids. The CDR3 here is CASSVGEGVVPGNTEAFF. CDR3 sequence (DNA): TGTGCCAGCAGCGTAGGGGAAGGGGTCGTCCCAGGGAACACTGAAGCTTTCTTT.

This clone was counted a few times. The V and J genes are TRBV30 and TRBJ1-2; D is undetermined. Per the germline V gene, CDR1 is GTSNPN and CDR2 is SVGIG (reference sequence). V lost 8 bases to trimming and J lost 6 bases, with 16 bases between them. The CDR3 sequence is 12 residues long. CDR3 in amino acids: CAGPGRDHGYTF. The CDR3 nucleotides are TGTGCCGGCCCCGGACGGGATCATGGCTACACCTTC.

This chain links TRBV19 with TRBJ1-5; D is uncertain. V was trimmed by 4 bases and J by 0 bases, leaving 16 bases between them. The germline CDR1 and CDR2 sequences are LNHDA and SQIVND (reference sequence). The CDR3 length is 17 residues. CDR3 sequence reads: CASSTLTLEYSNQPQHF. As DNA, the CDR3 is TGTGCCAGTAGTACCCTGACCCTGGAGTATAGCAATCAGCCCCAGCATTTT. Full variable domain (remainder filled in from reference TRBV19 and TRBJ1-5): DGGITQSPKYLFRKEGQNVTLSCEQNLNHDAMYWYRQDPGQGLRLIYYSQIVNDFQKGDIAEGYSVSREKKESFPLTVTSAQKNPTAFYLCASSTLTLEYSNQPQHFGDGTRLSIL.

The J gene is TRBJ2-2, the V gene TRBV6-1; 8 bases are a match to TRBD1. Germline V gene sequence: CDR1 MNHNS, CDR2 SASEGT. There are 14 residues in the CDR3. V lost 6 bases and J lost 7; bases outside the gene matches: 7. CDR3 sequence: CASRLQGAGGELFF. In nucleotides, the CDR3 is TGTGCCAGCAGGTTGCAGGGGGCGGGCGGGGAGCTGTTTTTT.

The rearrangement links TRBV6-6 to TRBJ1-2; the match to TRBD1 covers 9 bases. Germline CDR1 and CDR2: MNHNY and SVGAGI (reference sequence). J lost 5 bases, V lost 5 bases, and 6 bases had no gene match. CDR3 size: 14 residues. Written as DNA, the CDR3 is TGTGCCAGCAGTCGGGACAGGGAAAGGTATGGCTACACCTTC. As protein: CASSRDRERYGYTF.

The rearrangement uses TRBV30 and TRBJ2-3; no clear D. With 2 bases removed from V and 5 bases from J, the gap between germline ends came to 5 bases. CDR1 and CDR2 (germline): GTSNPN, SVGIG (reference sequence). CDR3 length: 11 amino acids. DNA of the CDR3: TGTGCCTGGAGTAGTAGAGATACGCAGTATTTT. Residues: CAWSSRDTQYF.

The chain's CDR3 is CASSSGQANSPLHF. CDR3 bases: TGCGCCAGCAGCTCTGGACAGGCCAATTCACCCCTCCACTTT. The genes are TRBV5-1 and TRBJ1-6; the match to TRBD1 covers 7 bases. The CDR3 length is 14 residues. V was clipped by 3 bases and J by 7 bases; unmatched bases: 4. The germline V gene encodes CDR1 SGHRS and CDR2 YFSETQ.

The rearrangement uses TRBV21-1 and TRBJ2-7; whether TRBD1, the table's D call, matches the DNA was not checked. TRBV21-1 represents a pseudogene. CDR3 size: 16 residues. The CDR3 DNA follows: TGTGCCAGCAGCAAAGTTTTGGTGGACAGCTCCTACGAGCAGTACTTC. It translates to CASSKVLVDSSYEQYF.

The genes are TRBV5-4 and TRBJ2-6; possible D gene TRBD1, 6 bases. Germline-derived CDR1 and CDR2 are SGHNT and YYREEE (reference sequence). The CDR3 extends over 16 amino acids. V was pared by 6 bases and J by 0 bases, with 13 bases between. The DNA for the CDR3 is TGTGCCAGCACCCTGGACAGAGCCTCTGGGGCCAACGTCCTGACTTTC. Encoded protein: CASTLDRASGANVLTF.

As regards this clone: Other DNA sequences in the sample encode the same CDR3. V gene TRBV7-9 combines with J gene TRBJ1-1; 8 positions agree with TRBD1. Per the germline V gene, CDR1 is SEHNR and CDR2 is FQNEAQ (reference sequence). Trimming took 4 bases from V and 3 from J; bases not matched to a gene: 7. The CDR3 runs 15 residues. The CDR3 loop is CASSSTGGSDTEAFF. As DNA, the CDR3 is TGTGCCAGCAGCTCTACAGGGGGGTCTGACACTGAAGCTTTCTTT.

This clone came up once. The CDR3 DNA follows: TGTGCCAGCAGCTTAGCACAGGGATATGAAGCTTTCTTT. Encoded protein: CASSLAQGYEAFF. The V and J genes are TRBV7-2 and TRBJ1-1; the D gene is possibly TRBD1 (6 bases). V was pared by 0 bases and J by 7 bases, with 9 bases between. The CDR3 is 13 residues long. Looked up from germline, CDR1 is SGHTA and CDR2 is FQGNSA. Filled out from reference TRBV7-2 and TRBJ1-1, the complete variable domain reads GAGVSQSPSNKVTEKGKDVELRCDPISGHTALYWYRQSLGQGLEFLIYFQGNSAPDKSGLPSDRFSAERTGGSVSTLTIQRTQQEDSAVYLCASSLAQGYEAFFGQGTRLTVV.

The CDR3 DNA reads as TGTGCCAGCAGCCAAGAGCTGAGGAACACCGGGGAGCTGTTTTTT. This codes for CASSQELRNTGELFF. J is TRBJ2-2 and V is TRBV14; D is undetermined. Per germline, CDR1 SGHDN and CDR2 FVKESK. V was shortened by 0 bases and J by 1 base, with 6 bases between the two germline ends. This CDR3 contains 15 residues.

V usage is TRBV5-1 and J usage is TRBJ1-2, with 7 positions matching TRBD1. V lost 1 base to trimming and J lost 3 bases; unmatched junction nucleotides: 3. Per the germline V gene, CDR1 is SGHRS and CDR2 is YFSETQ. CDR3 length equals 14 residues. CDR3 sequence reads: CASSLTGDDYGYTF. The CDR3 region has the DNA TGCGCCAGCAGCTTGACAGGGGACGACTATGGCTACACCTTC.